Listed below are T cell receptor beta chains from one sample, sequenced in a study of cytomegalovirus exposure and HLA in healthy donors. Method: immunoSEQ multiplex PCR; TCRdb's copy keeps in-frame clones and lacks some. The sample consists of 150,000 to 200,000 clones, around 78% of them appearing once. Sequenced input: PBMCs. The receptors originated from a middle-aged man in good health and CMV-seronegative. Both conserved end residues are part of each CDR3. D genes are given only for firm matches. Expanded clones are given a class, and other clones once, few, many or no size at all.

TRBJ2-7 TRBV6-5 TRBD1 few TGTGCCAGCAGCCGCGGACAGGGAGCCCACGAGCAGTACTTC CASSRGQGAHEQYF
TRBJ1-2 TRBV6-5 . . TGTGCCAGCAGTTACTCGACTCGGGGTGGCTACACCTTC CASSYSTRGGYTF
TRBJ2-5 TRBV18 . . TGTGCCAGCTCCGACAAGTGGATGGAGACCCAGTACTTC CASSDKWMETQYF
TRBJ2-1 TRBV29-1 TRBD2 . TGCAGCGTAGAGGGACTAACCTACAATGAGCAGTTCTTC CSVEGLTYNEQFF
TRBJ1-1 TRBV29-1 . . TGCAGCGGGACGGAAGGAGGCACTGAAGCTTTCTTT CSGTEGGTEAFF
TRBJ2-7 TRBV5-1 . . TGCGCCAGCAGCTTGGAGGTCCCCGGGAGCGAGCAGTACTTC CASSLEVPGSEQYF
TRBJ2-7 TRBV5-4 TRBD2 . TGTGCCAGCAGCTTGAGTAGCGGGGGCGAGCAGTACTTC CASSLSSGGEQYF
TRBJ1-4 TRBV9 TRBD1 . TGTGCCAGCAGCATCCGACAGGGGGCAAATGAAAAACTGTTTTTT CASSIRQGANEKLFF
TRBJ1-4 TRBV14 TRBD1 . TGTGCCAGCAGCCAAGATGCCTACTTGCCGGGACAGGGTGAAAAACTGTTTTTT CASSQDAYLPGQGEKLFF
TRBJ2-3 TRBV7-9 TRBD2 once TGTGCCAGCAGCTTAGGCCTAGCGGGAGTTACGCAGTATTTT CASSLGLAGVTQYF